Each of the 30 T cell receptor beta chains below was sequenced from the same sample in a study of CXCR3-negative and CXCR3-positive naive CD8 T cells. TRB cDNA was prepared as libraries by UMI-labeled 5' RACE. From its re-call of the 5' RACE reads, TCRdb lists each CDR3 protein once, without DNA. This specimen shows about 130,000 distinct CDR3 sequences; the ten leading clones hold 0.29%. Input material: naive CXCR3- CD8+ T cells from blood. Subset noted: CD45RO-CCR7+CD27+CD95- naive CD8+ T cells lacking CXCR3 (TNR3-). The source is a human donor in good health. Some clones in this sample may be carry-over from other donors' samples.

J is TRBJ2-7 and V is TRBV28; TCRdb reports TRBD1, a call that lacks DNA to check it against. The CDR3 sequence is 14 residues long. Germline V gene lookup returns CDR1 MDHEN and CDR2 SYDVKM. CDR3 region: CASSLSGYRAEQYF.

V and J are TRBV7-9 and TRBJ2-3. Germline assignment: CDR1 SEHNR and CDR2 FQNEAQ (reference sequence). The CDR3 runs to 16 residues. The CDR3: CASSLAQPRTGDTQYF.

The gene calls are TRBV12-3 or TRBV12-4 and TRBJ2-3; as DNA is missing, the TRBD1 call by TCRdb cannot be tested. This CDR3 comprises 16 residues. CDR3 amino acids: CASSLVIRVGEDTQYF.

This chain uses TRBV28 with TRBJ2-2; the TCRdb D gene call, TRBD2, has no DNA to confirm it. The CDR3 has 15 residues. The germline CDR1 and CDR2 sequences are MDHEN and SYDVKM. The CDR3 region is CASSFPSGYTGELFF.

V and J are TRBV29-1 and TRBJ2-3; checking the TCRdb D call of TRBD1 is not possible without DNA. The CDR3 runs 17 residues. Germline CDR1 SQVTM, CDR2 ANQGSEA. The CDR3 spells CSVEDLSEGDTTDTQYF.

J is TRBJ2-3 and V is TRBV29-1; no DNA is available, so the TRBD2 call from TCRdb remains unchecked. Per the germline V gene, CDR1 is SQVTM and CDR2 is ANQGSEA. The CDR3 is 15 residues long. The CDR3 loop is CSVILASRLADTQYF.

The V and J genes are TRBV7-9 and TRBJ2-7; as DNA is missing, the TRBD1 call by TCRdb cannot be tested. The CDR3 is 17 amino acids. Germline CDR1 reads SEHNR; CDR2 reads FQNEAQ (reference sequence). CDR3 residues: CASSSTGEVTAYYEQYF.

This chain links TRBV28 with TRBJ2-1; the D gene TCRdb calls, TRBD2, cannot be checked with no DNA. Germline lookup yields CDR1 MDHEN and CDR2 SYDVKM. The CDR3 spans 18 residues. The CDR3 sequence is CASSLRDWQNSSYNEQFF.

The genes are TRBV7-2 and TRBJ2-5; TCRdb designates TRBD1, a call that cannot be tested without DNA. The CDR3 is made up of 15 amino acids. Germline V gene sequence: CDR1 SGHTA, CDR2 FQGNSA. CDR3 residues: CASSLGGGGSETQYF.

The chain combines TRBV12-3 or TRBV12-4 with TRBJ2-3; TCRdb reports TRBD2, a call that lacks DNA to check it against. The CDR3 runs 17 residues. CDR3 sequence reads: CASSTTLVIATTDTQYF.

The V call is TRBV9, the J call TRBJ2-1. The CDR3 is 15 amino acids. The germline CDR1 and CDR2 sequences are SGDLS and YYNGEE. The CDR3 is CASSPLIPTFNEQFF.

V is TRBV7-8 and J is TRBJ2-7; TCRdb names TRBD1, which stays unverified in the absence of DNA. There are 15 residues in the CDR3. From germline, CDR1 is SGHVS and CDR2 FQNEAQ. CDR3 sequence reads: CPSSPTGGLSYEQYF.

The chain joins TRBV7-9 to TRBJ2-6; TCRdb lists TRBD1, though no DNA is available to test this call. CDR3 length: 20 residues. Per germline, CDR1 SEHNR and CDR2 FQNEAQ (reference sequence). CDR3: CASSSRLGDRDSSGANVLTF.

The chain couples TRBV12-3 or TRBV12-4 to TRBJ2-3. The CDR3 runs 13 residues. CDR3 sequence: CASSASSTDTQYF.

The rearrangement links TRBV7-2 to TRBJ2-7; TCRdb proposes TRBD1, but this gene call is untestable without DNA. The CDR3 is 14 amino acids. Germline CDR1 is SGHTA and CDR2 is FQGNSA. The CDR3 protein is CASSWGTGTNEQYF. Together with reference TRBV7-2 and TRBJ2-7, the CDR3 gives the full variable domain: GAGVSQSPSNKVTEKGKDVELRCDPISGHTALYWYRQSLGQGLEFLIYFQGNSAPDKSGLPSDRFSAERTGGSVSTLTIQRTQQEDSAVYLCASSWGTGTNEQYFGPGTRLTVT.

This rearrangement joins TRBV29-1 to TRBJ1-2; TCRdb selects TRBD1, and the lack of DNA leaves this call unchecked. CDR1 is SQVTM and CDR2 is ANQGSEA in the germline V gene. This CDR3 has 13 residues. CDR3 in amino acids: CSAGFAANNGYTF.

This chain uses TRBV14 with TRBJ1-1; absent DNA, TCRdb's TRBD1 call cannot be checked. Per germline, CDR1 SGHDN and CDR2 FVKESK. The CDR3 covers 15 residues. The CDR3 region is CASSLSRGRITEAFF.

The V and J genes are TRBV12-3 or TRBV12-4 and TRBJ2-1; the TCRdb D gene call, TRBD1, has no DNA to confirm it. The CDR3 runs to 12 residues. CDR3 protein: CASSLGRGEQFF.

CDR3 residues: CASSFPRADRDHTEAFF. This rearrangement joins TRBV12-3 or TRBV12-4 to TRBJ1-1; with no DNA, the TCRdb D assignment of TRBD1 cannot be verified. This CDR3 comprises 17 residues.

The chain couples TRBV7-9 to TRBJ2-7; TCRdb picks TRBD1, but there is no DNA to check that call. Germline assignment: CDR1 SEHNR and CDR2 FQNEAQ (reference sequence). The CDR3 spans 13 residues. CDR3 loop: CASSPTVTYEQYF.

The chain carries TRBV5-5 and TRBJ2-7; absent DNA, TCRdb's TRBD1 call cannot be checked. The germline gives CDR1 SGHKS, CDR2 YYEKEE (reference sequence). CDR3 length equals 15 residues. The CDR3 sequence is CASSWGGQGSYEHYF.

This sequence joins TRBV5-6 and TRBJ2-1. Germline V gene lookup returns CDR1 SGHDT and CDR2 YYEEEE. The CDR3 is 12 residues long. CDR3 residues: CASSLAPQVVLF.

The gene calls are TRBV4-1 and TRBJ1-1; TCRdb names TRBD1, which stays unverified in the absence of DNA. CDR3 length: 14 residues. Germline assignment: CDR1 MGHRA and CDR2 YSYEKL. CDR3 sequence: CASSLGLVNTEAFF.

The rearrangement links TRBV10-3 to TRBJ2-1. The CDR3 loop spans 15 amino acids. Per germline, CDR1 ENHRY and CDR2 SYGVKD. CDR3 amino acids: CAISVLTSTNNEQFF.

The CDR3 region is CSVERTIEAFF. The V gene is TRBV29-1, the J gene TRBJ1-1; TCRdb lists TRBD1, though no DNA is available to test this call. Per germline, CDR1 SQVTM and CDR2 ANQGSEA. This CDR3 has 11 residues.

The chain is built from TRBV7-9 and TRBJ2-7. This CDR3 contains 17 residues. Germline V CDR1 and CDR2: SEHNR, FQNEAQ (reference sequence). This chain's CDR3 is CASSSAPERGGSYEQYF.

The gene calls are TRBV29-1 and TRBJ2-7. The length of the CDR3 is 13 residues. Per germline, CDR1 SQVTM and CDR2 ANQGSEA. CDR3 protein: CSVVESLRAEQYF.

The gene calls are TRBV7-8 and TRBJ1-1; TCRdb outputs TRBD1, but without DNA this stays unchecked. In germline, CDR1 is SGHVS, CDR2 FQNEAQ. The CDR3 length is 15 residues. CDR3 sequence: CASSPTDRLDTEAFF.

The chain has TRBV5-5 and TRBJ1-5. Germline CDR1 is SGHKS and CDR2 is YYEKEE (reference sequence). The CDR3 is made up of 17 amino acids. This chain's CDR3 is CASSRGRAGEDYQPQHF.

The chain is built from TRBV7-2 and TRBJ2-7; TCRdb returns TRBD1, unconfirmable since there is no DNA. CDR3 length: 14 amino acids. Germline CDR1 reads SGHTA; CDR2 reads FQGNSA. The CDR3 sequence: CASSLGLGTGEQYF.